This TCR beta chain emerged from a study of response to subunit inactivated influenza vaccine. General study results and limits: Seasonal influenza vaccination, on each occasion, was suggested by the authors to recruit few new T cells.

There are 16 residues in the CDR3. Germline CDR1 and CDR2: SGHDN and FVKESK. Trimming cost V 0 bases and J 2 bases; bases outside gene matches: 5. In TCRdb, the RT-PCR reads were re-called with MiXCR into one record per CDR3 protein. The repertoire consists of around 300,000 distinct CDR3 sequences, with roughly 22% occurring once and the leading ten covering about a tenth. Notes on this clonotype: Its antigen is undetermined.

This sequence joins TRBV14 and TRBJ2-3; TRBD1 aligns across 7 bases. The sequence was collected from a man between 50 and 69 years old who received an inactivated influenza vaccine. Material: PBMCs from blood, obtained around 22 months after vaccination. The CDR3: CASSQDSGQITDTQYF. DNA for the CDR3: TGTGCCAGCAGCCAAGATTCGGGACAGATCACAGATACGCAGTATTTT.